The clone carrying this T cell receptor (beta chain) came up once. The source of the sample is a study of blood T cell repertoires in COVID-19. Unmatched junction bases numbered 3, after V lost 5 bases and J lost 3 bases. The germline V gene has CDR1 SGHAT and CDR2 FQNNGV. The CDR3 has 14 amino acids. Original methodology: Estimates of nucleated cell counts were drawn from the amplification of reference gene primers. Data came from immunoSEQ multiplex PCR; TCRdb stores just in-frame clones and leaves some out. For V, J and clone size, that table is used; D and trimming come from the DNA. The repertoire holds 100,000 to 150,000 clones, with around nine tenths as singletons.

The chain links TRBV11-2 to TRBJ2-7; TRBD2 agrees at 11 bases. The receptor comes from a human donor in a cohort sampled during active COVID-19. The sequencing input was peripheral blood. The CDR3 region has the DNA TGTGCCAGCAGCACGGGACTAGCGGTCTACGAGCAGTACTTC. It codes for CASSTGLAVYEQYF.